This T cell receptor (beta chain) was obtained from a study of cytomegalovirus exposure and HLA in healthy donors (dated by TCRdb to 2016 to 2017). A note on the overall study: An earlier analysis of roughly 570 of the donors reported about 260 Gb of sequence data and around 100 million unique TCR beta sequences obtained from some 200 million T cells. An early release that covered roughly 600 HLA-typed donors contained around 300 gigabases of sequencing data and 80 million or so unique TCR sequences. Among the roughly 430 genotyped donors, around 81% belonged to the genetic ancestry cluster associated with self-reported Caucasian donors. The study was designed to test whether signatures of past pathogen exposure could be identified by cataloging public T cell receptors. The study used immunosequencing to profile the T cell repertoires of approximately 640 subjects and linked those repertoires to cytomegalovirus serostatus. Besides the first cohort of 666 subjects, a separate validation cohort made up of 95 to 150 different subjects was used. To predict cytomegalovirus infection status, the study combined high-throughput TCR immunosequencing, statistical association of individual TCRs with disease status, and machine learning. To study patterns of TCR occurrence, a later analysis re-analyzed previously published TCR beta repertoires from 700 or so donors and added high-resolution HLA genotyping. Rather than drawing on any new phenotypic data, the later analysis identified candidate immune exposures from TCR beta sequences and the way those sequences occurred across donors. An earlier analysis of about 600 of the donors used high-throughput TCR beta sequencing to judge whether each TCR beta V gene segment behaved as functional or pseudogenic. Alongside the repertoire data, information on donor age, sex, ethnicity and CMV serostatus was compiled. Genome-wide SNP genotypes for about 65% of the 666 donors were used in a later genetic analysis, which treated that subset as a discovery cohort. Every repertoire in the discovery cohort had been generated on one and the same sequencing platform. HLA typing included class I and class II loci at four-digit resolution. The number of donors typed differed by locus, with roughly 629-640 for A, B, C, DRB1 and DQB1, over 500 for DQA1, 600 to 610 for DPA1, and around 430 for DPB1. A handful of DR-DQ haplotypes were handled as single units for association and clustering because linkage in the cohort was strong. Across 398 genotyped donors of the cohort, an average of about 240,000 unique TCR beta nucleotide sequences per donor were sequenced, and roughly a sixth of those sequences were non-productive.

According to the germline V gene (reference sequence), CDR1 reads SEHNR and CDR2 reads FQNEAQ. The CDR3 has 15 amino acids, counting the end cysteine and phenylalanine. Of all the DNA, just the CDR3 is kept, 45 bases in frame from base 1. V and J are truncated by 0 bases and 0 bases respectively, leaving an intervening sequence of 9 bases. The cohort was made up of several hundred healthy bone marrow donors. At the time of sampling, every cohort member was nominally healthy, though immune exposures that went unrecorded were likely present. The donor was CMV seropositive and belonged to the group of 250 to 300 seropositive cohort members. A peripheral blood sample was collected from each donor, and TCR beta sequencing was performed on peripheral blood mononuclear cells. Genomic DNA was extracted from the blood cell samples with the Qiagen DNeasy Blood Extraction Kit. Results the study describes overall, beyond this receptor: A total of 150 or so TCR beta chains were listed by the study as associated with cytomegalovirus. In an earlier analysis of more than 450 of the donors, most TCR beta V segments were observed in productive rearrangements about 87% or about 30% of the time, broadly matching IMGT annotations. In a later analysis, HLA-associated TCR beta chains showed more clonal expansion and lower generation probabilities than non-associated chains that were equally common. Cytomegalovirus status was reported to be diagnosed by the classifier with high specificity and sensitivity in both the original and validation cohorts. It was suggested by the authors that the approach could potentially be generalized to other disease states and immunological phenotypes. About 17 rarely observed V segments, including chromosome 9 orphons, were excluded from the earlier analysis of about 610 of the donors because counts were too low. Several of the top co-occurrence clusters appeared to be linked to parvovirus B19, influenza, CMV and Epstein-Barr virus, according to a later analysis. In vitro tests confirmed that a few of the cytomegalovirus-associated TCR beta chains recognize cytomegalovirus antigens. When HLA alleles, especially DR and DQ, strongly co-occurred, TCR associations were difficult to assign to individual alleles. A further reported finding was that TCR beta sequences accurately predicted the HLA-A and HLA-B alleles for most subjects in the first cohort. An association between a missense DCLRE1C variant and V-gene and J-gene trimming of TCR beta chains was found in a later genetic analysis and replicated in an independent cohort. Some IMGT-functional V segments, including TRBV6-2 and TRBV6-3, could not be distinguished by the 87-base-pair reads and were therefore excluded. Most CMV-associated TCR beta chains appeared to be HLA-restricted in a later analysis, and the HLA associations seemed to be driven largely by CMV exposure. The presence/absence analyses assumed that sequencing depth was roughly uniform across donors, and that assumption may not be true. Specific HLA alleles were associated with 15,000 to 20,000 TCR beta sequences at a false discovery rate of 0.05 in a later analysis. HLA typing was unavailable for some donors at each locus, so association tests used only the typed subset. A group of highly shared sequence variants was considered likely to be a technical artifact of the sequencing pipeline. In this cohort, only TCR beta chains were sequenced, and detectable features were limited by the absence of alpha or paired-chain data. In a later analysis, TCR association rates were found to vary across HLA loci, with the most associated TCRs seen for DRB1 alleles and the fewest for HLA-C alleles. Compared with the roughly 670-donor mean, donors in an Asian-associated ancestry cluster had fewer N-insertions in productive TCRs, according to a later genetic analysis. Immune exposure information for the cohort was limited to CMV serostatus. Most TCR sequences were seen in very few donors, while some public TCRs were found in many individuals. Linkage disequilibrium might explain the correlated functional status among segregating V segments, but an unknown experimental factor could not be ruled out.

Details on this clone: Its antigen specificity is not known. It has no much larger one-base neighbor in the sample; base qualities were not kept.

Libraries were built with the immunoSEQ multiplex PCR assay. A mixture of 60 forward primers for TCR Vbeta segments and 13 reverse primers for TCR Jbeta segments was used in the multiplex PCR. The CDR3 region of rearranged TCR beta genes was amplified from genomic DNA by a multiplex PCR assay. The amplified TCR beta libraries were sequenced on the Illumina HiSeq System as 87-base-pair reads. Concerning the study's data processing: A later analysis counted about 80 million unique TCR beta chains across the 700 or so repertoires, and some 11 million of these chains were shared by at least two donors. Raw reads were error-corrected and collapsed into unique sequences with a nearest-neighbor algorithm that merged closely related sequences to remove PCR and sequencing errors. CDR3 sequences were aligned to IMGT reference sequences to assign V, D and J gene segments. For a sequence to be retained, a match of at least six nucleotides was required to both a V gene segment and a J gene segment. A rearrangement counted as productive if the CDR3 had no stop codons and remained in frame with V and J, and every other rearrangement counted as non-productive. Following IMGT convention, CDR3 was defined as the stretch from the second conserved V-encoded cysteine to the conserved J-encoded phenylalanine. The earlier analysis of 587 of the donors excluded sequences that lacked an unambiguous match to a single V gene segment. An earlier analysis of several hundred of the donors called V segments functional above 56.7% productive rearrangements and segregating when the between-donor standard deviation exceeded 5%. A statistical classification framework was developed to diagnose cytomegalovirus status using the catalog of TCR beta chain sequences. A later analysis assigned V and J genes by comparing TCR nucleotide sequences with IMGT/GENE-DB human TR gene sequences. In a later analysis, CDR3 sequences and most-parsimonious VDJ recombination scenarios were assigned using the TCRdist pipeline. In a later analysis, each TCR beta chain was defined by its CDR3 amino acid sequence together with its V-gene family, and reads without a unique V-gene family were excluded. In a later analysis, 550 to 650 highly shared, low-generation-probability nucleotide sequences were removed to address suspected cross-contamination and a sequencing artifact. A later analysis calculated a clonal expansion index for each public chain from normalized within-repertoire ranks of inferred template counts. In a later analysis, generation probabilities were computed with a VDJ recombination model fitted to out-of-frame rearrangements, and the resulting probabilities were checked against IGoR. In a later analysis, TCR-TCR, TCR-HLA and TCR-CMV co-occurrence was scored with hypergeometric tests, and a repertoire-size bias correction was applied to TCR pairs. In a later analysis, false discovery rates were estimated by permuting HLA or CMV assignments 20 times. In a later analysis, co-occurring TCRs were grouped with DBSCAN, and TCRdist sequence similarity was added when clustering was performed within HLA-allele-positive subsets. For co-occurrence clustering, repertoires with fewer than 30,000 or more than 120,000 public chains were excluded, along with roughly 5 repertoires with anomalous nucleotide sharing. TCRdb took this table from immuneACCESS and kept in-frame rearrangements with V and J called. Such tables lack part of the clones; where checked against another copy, unresolved V genes explain under half of the gap, and the rest is unexplained. Clonal size and the V and J genes are those of that table, whereas D and trimming came from the DNA. For this sample the table gives fewer than 150,000 clones, of which about four fifths were detected only once. The ten top clones hold less than 7.5% of the sample.

Sequencing was carried out using PBMCs. The TCR comes from a woman aged 40 to 50 in good health and CMV-seropositive. The chain is encoded by TRBV7-9 joined to TRBJ2-7; a tentative D match to TRBD2 spans 6 bases. The CDR3 region: CASSLASSASYEQYF. The DNA is TGTGCCAGCAGCTTAGCGTCTAGCGCCTCCTACGAGCAGTACTTC.